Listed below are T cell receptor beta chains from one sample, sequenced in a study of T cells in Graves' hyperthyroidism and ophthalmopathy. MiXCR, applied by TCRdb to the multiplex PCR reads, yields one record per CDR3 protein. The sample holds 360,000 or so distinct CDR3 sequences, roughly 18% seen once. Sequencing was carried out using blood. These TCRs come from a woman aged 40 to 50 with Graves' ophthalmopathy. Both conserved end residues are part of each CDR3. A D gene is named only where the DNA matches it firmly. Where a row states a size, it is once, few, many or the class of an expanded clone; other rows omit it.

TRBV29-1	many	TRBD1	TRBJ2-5	CSVEPDRGRQETQYF	TGCAGCGTTGAACCCGACAGGGGGCGTCAAGAGACCCAGTACTTC
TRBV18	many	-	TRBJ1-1	CASSHGRREGNTEAFF	TGTGCCAGCTCGCATGGAAGAAGGGAGGGTAACACTGAAGCTTTCTTT
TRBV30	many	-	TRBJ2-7	CAWTKGFDEQYF	TGTGCCTGGACGAAGGGATTCGACGAGCAGTACTTC
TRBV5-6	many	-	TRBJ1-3	CASSLGVDGELGNTIYF	TGTGCCAGCAGCTTGGGGGTCGACGGAGAACTGGGAAACACCATATATTTT
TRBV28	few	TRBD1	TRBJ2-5	CASRAPPGQGPETQYF	TGTGCTAGCAGGGCACCTCCGGGACAGGGTCCGGAGACCCAGTACTTC
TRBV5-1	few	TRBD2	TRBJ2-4	CASSIGTLAGEPKNIQYF	TGCGCCAGCAGCATCGGAACACTAGCGGGAGAACCTAAAAACATTCAGTACTTC
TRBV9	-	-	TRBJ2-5	CASSPGTGRETQYF	TGTGCCAGCAGCCCTGGGACCGGTAGGGAGACCCAGTACTTC
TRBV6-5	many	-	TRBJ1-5	CASSYKGNNQPQHF	TGTGCCAGCAGTTATAAGGGGAACAATCAGCCCCAGCATTTT
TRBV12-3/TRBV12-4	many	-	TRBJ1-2	CASSSHGGSNYGYTF	TGTGCCAGCAGTTCCCACGGGGGATCTAACTATGGCTACACCTTC
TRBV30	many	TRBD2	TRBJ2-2	CAWSRGGWNTGELFF	TGTGCCTGGAGTCGGGGGGGTTGGAACACCGGGGAGCTGTTTTTT
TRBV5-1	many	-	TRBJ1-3	CASSLGQETGNTIYF	TGCGCCAGCAGCTTGGGTCAGGAGACTGGAAACACCATATATTTT
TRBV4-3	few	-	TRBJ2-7	CASSQVHSSFDEQYF	TGCGCCAGCAGCCAAGTGCATTCTTCGTTTGACGAGCAGTACTTC
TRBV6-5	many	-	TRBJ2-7	CASRGRSSTYEQYF	TGTGCCAGCAGAGGTCGATCTTCTACCTACGAGCAGTACTTC
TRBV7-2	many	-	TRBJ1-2	CASSVAQTPGYGYTF	TGTGCCAGCAGCGTAGCACAGACTCCAGGCTATGGCTACACCTTC
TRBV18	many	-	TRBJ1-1	CASSPAVSEAFF	TGTGCCAGCTCACCAGCGGTCTCTGAAGCTTTCTTT
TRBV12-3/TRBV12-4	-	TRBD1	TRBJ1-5	CASSLGTGSQPQHF	TGTGCCAGCAGTTTAGGGACAGGATCTCAGCCCCAGCATTTT
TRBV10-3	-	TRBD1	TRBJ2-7	CAISDRDRESYEQYF	TGTGCCATCAGTGACCGGGACAGGGAATCCTACGAGCAGTACTTC
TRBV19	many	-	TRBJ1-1	CASKEGPGSEAFF	TGTGCCAGTAAAGAAGGACCGGGGTCTGAAGCTTTCTTT
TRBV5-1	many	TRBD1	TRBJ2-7	CASSLWTGGKNEQYF	TGCGCCAGCAGCTTGTGGACAGGGGGAAAAAACGAGCAGTACTTC
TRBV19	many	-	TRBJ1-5	CASSIWSGPNQPQHF	TGTGCCAGTAGTATATGGTCAGGCCCCAATCAGCCCCAGCATTTT
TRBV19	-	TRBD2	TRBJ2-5	CASRRLAGGEETQYF	TGTGCCAGTCGAAGACTAGCGGGAGGTGAAGAGACCCAGTACTTC
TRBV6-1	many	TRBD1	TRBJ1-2	CASSEGSVAGQGNYGYTF	TGTGCCAGCAGTGAAGGAAGCGTCGCGGGACAGGGTAACTATGGCTACACCTTC
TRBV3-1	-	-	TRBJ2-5	CASSQGGASVPIGETQYF	TGTGCCAGCAGCCAAGGGGGGGCTAGCGTACCCATAGGAGAGACCCAGTACTTC
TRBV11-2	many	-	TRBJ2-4	CASSLDQYPKNIQYF	TGTGCCAGCAGCTTAGATCAGTATCCCAAAAACATTCAGTACTTC
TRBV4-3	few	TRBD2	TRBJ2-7	CASSHGTSGRSASYEQYF	TGCGCCAGCAGCCACGGGACTAGCGGGAGATCTGCCTCCTACGAGCAGTACTTC
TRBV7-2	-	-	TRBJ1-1	CASSLGAFF	TGTGCCAGCAGCTTGGGAGCTTTCTTT
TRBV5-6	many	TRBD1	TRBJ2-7	CASSLGADRGPYEQYF	TGTGCCAGCAGCTTGGGGGCGGACAGGGGGCCCTACGAGCAGTACTTC
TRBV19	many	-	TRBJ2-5	CASSSGSQETQYF	TGTGCCAGTAGTTCGGGATCCCAAGAGACCCAGTACTTC
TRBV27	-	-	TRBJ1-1	CASSFSGLGNTEAFF	TGTGCCAGCAGTTTCTCAGGGCTGGGGAACACTGAAGCTTTCTTT
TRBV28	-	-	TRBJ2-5	CASRRGQQETQYF	TGTGCCAGCAGGCGCGGGCAACAAGAGACCCAGTACTTC
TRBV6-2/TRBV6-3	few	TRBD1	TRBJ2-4	CASSYGTGGKNIQYF	TGTGCCAGCAGTTACGGGACAGGGGGCAAAAACATTCAGTACTTC
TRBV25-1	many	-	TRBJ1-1	CASKLSGEAFF	TGTGCCAGCAAATTGTCAGGCGAGGCTTTCTTT
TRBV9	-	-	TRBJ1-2	CASWGDGIGYTF	TGTGCCAGCTGGGGGGACGGGATTGGCTACACCTTC
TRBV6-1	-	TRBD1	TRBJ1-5	CASSERTGSGHSNQPQHF	TGTGCCAGCAGTGAAAGGACAGGTTCGGGACATAGCAATCAGCCCCAGCATTTT
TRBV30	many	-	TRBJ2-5	CAWSVLGTQYF	TGTGCCTGGAGTGTCCTGGGGACCCAGTACTTC
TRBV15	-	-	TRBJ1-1	CATSRTTRHSEAFF	TGTGCCACCAGCAGGACTACACGTCACTCTGAAGCTTTCTTT
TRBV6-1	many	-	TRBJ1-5	CASSGKFSNQPQHF	TGTGCCAGCAGCGGTAAATTTAGCAATCAGCCCCAGCATTTT